This TCR beta chain emerged from a study of blood T cell repertoires in COVID-19 (dated by TCRdb to the early 2020s). Background on the whole study: Collaborator samples came from the United States, Italy and Spain and covered acute and convalescent phases of COVID-19. The prospective study material was composed of cDNA or gDNA derived from T cells, B-cell-depleted T cells, or PBMCs. Where available, HLA class I and class II types were taken from metadata supplied by the sample provider and were not determined by assay-based typing. The repertoires were made available in a free public database intended to serve as a resource for research on the immune response to SARS-CoV-2. The samples were drawn from the first 160 participants of the ongoing ImmuneRACE study and from about 1,200 subjects provided by 6 global collaborators. Nearly every sample came with metadata listing a de-identified subject ID, COVID-19 status, age in years and sex. Deeply sampled blood TCRbeta repertoires from subjects exposed to, actively infected with, or recovered from COVID-19 were included in the dataset. Results and caveats for the whole study, not just this receptor: Clinical and demographic metadata were provided uncurated, with the amount varying by source and participant.

Samples from volunteer blood donors who had recovered from COVID-19 were contributed by a second Seattle source. Collaborating institutions collected whole blood in K2EDTA tubes following their own protocols. For TCRbeta analysis, collaborators shipped samples in one of three forms: frozen whole blood, isolated PBMCs, or DNA extracted from either of those sample types. TCRbeta CDR3 regions were amplified from genomic DNA by means of the immunoSEQ Assay, a bias-controlled multiplex PCR. Per the source publication's procedure: Within the assay, amplification of reference gene primers was used to estimate how many nucleated cells each sample contained. To quantify the absolute abundance of each unique TCRbeta CDR3 rearrangement, sequence reads were collapsed and filtered. For each sample, productive Simpson clonality was calculated by taking the square root of Simpson's diversity index across productive rearrangements. In TCRdb, the immuneACCESS table is reduced to in-frame sequences with V and J assigned. These tables do not hold every clone; where another copy was compared, an unresolved V gene accounts for under half, and the others remain unexplained. From that table come the V and J calls and clone size; the DNA was used to work out D and trimming. The sample table contains approximately 250,000 clones; only one count was recorded for roughly 89% of them. The top ten clonotypes cover about 1.6% of the sample.

A remark on this clone: The antigen it binds to is not known. Nothing much larger sits one base from this clone, and base qualities are not available.

Sequenced input: peripheral blood. The receptor was derived from a woman aged 35 to 49 who had recovered from COVID-19.

In nucleotides, the sequence is TGTGCCAGCGCCAGGGGGCAGGGTAATGGCTACACCTTC. The resulting protein is CASARGQGNGYTF. The chain is encoded by TRBV28 joined to TRBJ1-2; 8 bases in the middle match TRBD1. Spanning cysteine to phenylalanine, the CDR3 consists of 13 amino acids. The entry retains the CDR3 DNA only, 39 bases that are in frame from base 1. CDR1 MDHEN and CDR2 SYDVKM were looked up in the germline V gene. V is cut back by 8 bases and J by 6 bases, with 8 bases in the junction unmatched.